This is a list of T cell receptor beta chains from one sample in a study of T cell responses to AZD1222 COVID-19 vaccine. Sequencing used immunoSEQ multiplex PCR; TCRdb keeps in-frame clones, though not all of them. The sample has about 88,000 clones, less than 95% seen once; the top ten hold less than 6%. Source: peripheral blood, taken 28 days after the second AZD1222 dose. Source of these receptors: an adult who received the AZD1222 COVID-19 vaccine. CDR3s include the opening cysteine and the closing phenylalanine or tryptophan. Size tells how often a clone was seen (once, few, many) or the class of an expanded clone, and some rows leave it out.

j_call	clone_size	v_call	cdr3_aa
TRBJ1-2	NA	TRBV5-6	CASSLGYGAGYTF
TRBJ1-2	NA	TRBV7-9	CASSSTRDRVNYGYTF
TRBJ1-1	NA	TRBV5-1	CASREGGAAEAFF
TRBJ2-7	once	TRBV27	CASSLDRGVEQYF
TRBJ1-2	once	TRBV12-3/TRBV12-4	CASREQGSDGYTF
TRBJ2-1	NA	TRBV18	CASSPGTSGGTYNEQFF
TRBJ2-2	NA	TRBV7-9	CASSLRTGTNTGELFF
TRBJ2-3	once	TRBV3-1/TRBV3-2	CASSARGGQTDTQYF
TRBJ1-2	NA	TRBV5-1	CASSLAGLRYGYTF
TRBJ2-2	NA	TRBV3-1/TRBV3-2	CASSHRTRYTGELFF
TRBJ1-2	NA	TRBV6-5	CASSYSRGPFYGYTF
TRBJ2-5	NA	TRBV3-1/TRBV3-2	CASSQSGQGIQETQYF
TRBJ1-5	NA	TRBV30	CAWRWTSRNQPQHF
TRBJ2-7	NA	TRBV19	CASSISGTMPSYEQYF
TRBJ1-6	NA	TRBV19	CASSRGYNSPLHF
TRBJ1-1	once	TRBV6-5	CASSYSTGTAFF
TRBJ1-6	NA	TRBV4-1	CASSLIPGGGSPLHF
TRBJ1-4	once	TRBV2	CAISLRGHSEKLFF
TRBJ1-3	NA	TRBV5-6	CASRETGAGNTIYF
TRBJ1-4	NA	TRBV5-1	CASSLAGETPEKLFF
TRBJ1-3	NA	TRBV6-5	CASSYSAGHSGNTIYF
TRBJ2-5	NA	TRBV4-1	CASSQVKRQETQYF
TRBJ1-5	NA	TRBV28	CASSLSGGGQPQHF
TRBJ1-6	NA	TRBV3-1/TRBV3-2	CASSPAAPLHF
TRBJ1-2	NA	TRBV28	CATRGLPYGYTF
TRBJ1-5	NA	TRBV18	CASSPPTSRGQPQHF
TRBJ1-3	NA	TRBV7-2	CASSLEREATIYF